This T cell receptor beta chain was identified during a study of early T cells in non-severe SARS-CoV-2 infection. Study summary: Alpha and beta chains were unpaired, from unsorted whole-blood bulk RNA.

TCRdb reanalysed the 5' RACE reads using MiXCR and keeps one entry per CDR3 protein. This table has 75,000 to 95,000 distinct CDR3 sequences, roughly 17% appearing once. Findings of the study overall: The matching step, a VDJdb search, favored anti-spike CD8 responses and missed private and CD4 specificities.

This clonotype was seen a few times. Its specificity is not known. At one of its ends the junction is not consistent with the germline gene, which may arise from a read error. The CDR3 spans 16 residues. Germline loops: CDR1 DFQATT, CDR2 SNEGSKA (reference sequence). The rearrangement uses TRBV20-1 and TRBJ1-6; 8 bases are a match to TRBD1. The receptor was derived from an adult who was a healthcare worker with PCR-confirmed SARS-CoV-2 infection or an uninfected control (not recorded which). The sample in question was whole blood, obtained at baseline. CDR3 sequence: CSASRTGLPYNSPLHF. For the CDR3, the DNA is TGCAGTGCTAGCAGGACAGGGCTGCCCTATAATTCACCCCTCCATTTT.